This T cell receptor beta chain was captured by sequencing in a study of T cell responses to AZD1222 COVID-19 vaccine. Notes on this clone: Its antigen is unidentified.

Clones were read by immunoSEQ multiplex PCR, and TCRdb kept only the in-frame ones, dropping some. Here the sample spans 120,000 to 150,000 clones, 88% being singletons. Germline CDR1 SQVTM, CDR2 ANQGSEA. This CDR3 comprises 18 residues. Losses at the gene ends were 8 bases for V and 3 bases for J; bases not matched to a gene: 15. Findings of the study overall: Nearly half of spike-specific TCRs reportedly go after variant regions that carry no mutations.

The V gene is TRBV29-1, the J gene TRBJ2-1; 14 bases map to TRBD2. Sequencing used peripheral blood, obtained 28 days after the second dose of the MenACWY control vaccine. This sequence was found in an adult who received the MenACWY meningococcal vaccine as a control. DNA of the CDR3: TGCAGCACCTACCTCGGGACTAGCGGGGGCCAATTCTACAATGAGCAGTTCTTC. Translating it yields CSTYLGTSGGQFYNEQFF.